This T cell receptor beta chain was recovered during a study of T-cell reconstitution after alpha-beta-depleted transplantation in children. This sample's TCRbeta library carried unique molecular identifier barcodes. TCRdb reprocessed the PCR reads with MiXCR, giving one entry per CDR3 protein. The sample shows some 72,000 distinct CDR3 sequences, 5.5% to 7.5% of them seen only once. In its sample, this clonotype was seen many times. Trimming removed 4 bases from V and 1 base from J, with 6 bases in between. The CDR3 is 12 residues long. Per the germline V gene, CDR1 is SQVTM and CDR2 is ANQGSEA. V usage is TRBV29-1 and J usage is TRBJ2-3; D possibly corresponds to TRBD2 (5 bases). This TCR came from a human donor who donated a stem cell graft to a child with acute lymphoblastic leukemia. The starting material was PBMCs from the stem cell graft donor, obtained from the stem cell graft. DNA for the CDR3: TGCAGCGTTGGGGGAGGCACAGATACGCAGTATTTT. This sequence encodes CSVGGGTDTQYF.